This passage covers 8 T cell receptor beta chains from one sample sequenced in a study of technical replicates of blood from a handful of donors. Some clones are missing from TCRdb's copy, which holds only in-frame ones; the method was immunoSEQ multiplex PCR. The profile shows 80,000 to 100,000 clones, 96% of them singletons. The sample comprised T cells isolated from PBMCs. The receptors come from a human donor in good health.

The V call is TRBV5-5, the J call TRBJ2-7; the match to TRBD1 covers 9 bases. The CDR3 sequence is 15 residues long. The germline V gene has CDR1 SGHKS and CDR2 YYEKEE (reference sequence). The V segment lost 4 bases and the J segment 5 bases; nucleotides outside the gene matches: 10. The CDR3 loop reads CASSIIIGQGNEQYF. CDR3 bases: TGTGCCAGCAGCATCATAATAGGACAGGGGAACGAGCAGTACTTC. The variable domain in full, with the rest retrieved from reference TRBV5-5 and TRBJ2-7, is DAGVTQSPTHLIKTRGQQVTLRCSPISGHKSVSWYQQVLGQGPQFIFQYYEKEERGRGNFPDRFSARQFPNYSSELNVNALLLGDSALYLCASSIIIGQGNEQYFGPGTRLTVT.

The chain couples TRBV19 to TRBJ2-1, with D perhaps matching TRBD1 (7 bases). Trimming pared 5 bases from V and 4 bases from J, leaving 15 bases between. The CDR3 length is 15 residues. CDR1 and CDR2 from the germline V gene are LNHDA and SQIVND (reference sequence). In DNA, the CDR3 is TGTGCCAGTAGTTCTACGACAGGGACTTACAATGAGCAGTTCTTC. It specifies CASSSTTGTYNEQFF. Based on the CDR3 plus reference TRBV19 and TRBJ2-1, the full variable domain is DGGITQSPKYLFRKEGQNVTLSCEQNLNHDAMYWYRQDPGQGLRLIYYSQIVNDFQKGDIAEGYSVSREKKESFPLTVTSAQKNPTAFYLCASSSTTGTYNEQFFGPGTRLTVL.

The rearrangement joins TRBV28 to TRBJ1-2, with a possible D match to TRBD1 (6 bases). There are 14 residues in the CDR3. Trimming stripped 4 bases from V and 1 base from J, with 10 bases between. The germline CDR1 and CDR2 sequences are MDHEN and SYDVKM. CDR3 DNA: TGTGCCAGCAGTTCACAGGACAGTAACTATGGCTACACCTTC. Its translation: CASSSQDSNYGYTF.

The rearrangement links TRBV29-1 to TRBJ2-5; 7 bases are a match to TRBD1. Trimming removed 8 bases from V and 3 bases from J; junction bases left unmatched: 6. Germline CDR1 is SQVTM and CDR2 is ANQGSEA. CDR3 length: 12 residues. DNA for the CDR3: TGCAGCATTGGACAGGTTGAAGAGACCCAGTACTTC. Translation gives CSIGQVEETQYF.

The DNA of the CDR3 is TGTGCCAGTAGTATAGATCAAGGGGAAGTCTATGGCTACACCTTC. This codes for CASSIDQGEVYGYTF. The chain recombines TRBV19 with TRBJ1-2; possibly TRBD1 for D (5 bases). This CDR3 is built from 15 residues. Germline V gene sequence: CDR1 LNHDA, CDR2 SQIVND (reference sequence). V was cut by 0 bases and J by 4 bases, with 12 bases left in between. The full variable domain, in which reference TRBV19 and TRBJ1-2 provide the parts outside the CDR3, is DGGITQSPKYLFRKEGQNVTLSCEQNLNHDAMYWYRQDPGQGLRLIYYSQIVNDFQKGDIAEGYSVSREKKESFPLTVTSAQKNPTAFYLCASSIDQGEVYGYTFGSGTRLTVV.

The chain recombines TRBV9 with TRBJ2-5; TRBD2 agrees at 7 bases. Germline lookup yields CDR1 SGDLS and CDR2 YYNGEE. The CDR3 loop spans 14 amino acids. V lost 3 bases to trimming and J lost 4 bases; unmatched junction nucleotides: 6. Here the CDR3 DNA reads TGTGCCAGCAGCGAGATGGGACTATTAGAGACCCAGTACTTC. Translating it yields CASSEMGLLETQYF.

The V call is TRBV7-7, the J call TRBJ1-3, with unresolved D. The CDR3 has 15 amino acids. Germline V gene data show CDR1 as SSHAT and CDR2 as FNYEAQ (reference sequence). V shed 4 bases and J shed 4 bases, with 14 bases lying between them. CDR3: CASSSGEDPGNTIYF. The CDR3 DNA follows: TGTGCCAGCAGCTCCGGCGAGGATCCCGGAAACACCATATATTTT.

The chain recombines TRBV7-9 with TRBJ2-7; 7 nucleotides line up with TRBD1. V gave up 6 bases and J gave up 5 bases; unmatched junction bases: 10. The CDR3 runs 14 residues. Germline assignment: CDR1 SEHNR and CDR2 FQNEAQ (reference sequence). CDR3 sequence: CASSRTRQGNEQYF. The CDR3 nucleotides read TGTGCCAGCAGTCGGACTCGACAGGGCAACGAGCAGTACTTC.